This entry lists 20 T cell receptor beta chains sequenced from one sample in a study of T-cell reconstitution after alpha-beta-depleted transplantation in children. Researchers prepared the TCRbeta library using unique molecular identifiers, the study reports. TCRdb re-analysed the PCR reads in MiXCR, keeping a single row per CDR3 protein. The sample shows roughly 300,000 distinct CDR3 sequences, around 10% of them seen only once. The sequencing here drew on peripheral blood, taken 180 days after TCRalphabeta/CD19-depleted stem cell transplant. These TCRs come from a male patient between 2 and 10 years old who had a stem cell transplant for chronic granulomatous disease, so the T cells may come from the graft donor.

In its sample, this clonotype was seen many times. The V gene is TRBV20-1, the J gene TRBJ2-3, with 12 bases that match TRBD2. The germline CDR1 and CDR2 sequences are DFQATT and SNEGSKA (reference sequence). The CDR3 sequence is 18 residues long. J was trimmed by 3 bases and V by 6 bases; bases with no gene match: 16. CDR3 DNA: TGCAGTGCCCACAATGCTAGCGGGAGGGTATCGGGAACAGATACGCAGTATTTT. This codes for CSAHNASGRVSGTDTQYF.

This clonotype was detected many times. V usage is TRBV5-1 and J usage is TRBJ2-1; maybe TRBD1 (7 bases). This CDR3 is 19 amino acids long. Germline V lookup: CDR1 SGHRS, CDR2 YFSETQ. Trimming took off 4 bases at V and 1 base at J, with 24 bases between the two ends. The CDR3 DNA reads TGCGCCAGCAGCGCGGGACAGCCGAAATTTTCCTTATCCTACAATGAGCAGTTCTTC. This gives the protein CASSAGQPKFSLSYNEQFF. The full variable domain, rest sourced from reference TRBV5-1 and TRBJ2-1, is KAGVTQTPRYLIKTRGQQVTLSCSPISGHRSVSWYQQTPGQGLQFLFEYFSETQRNKGNFPGRFSGRQFSNSRSEMNVSTLELGDSALYLCASSAGQPKFSLSYNEQFFGPGTRLTVL.

This clonotype was seen many times. This chain links TRBV29-1 with TRBJ2-3; no clear D gene. The CDR3 has 11 residues. Per the germline V gene, CDR1 is SQVTM and CDR2 is ANQGSEA. The V end lost 7 bases, the J end lost 2 bases, and 7 bases lay between the germline ends. CDR3 DNA sequence: TGCAGCGCCACCAACACAGATACGCAGTATTTT. This gives the protein CSATNTDTQYF.

The chain joins TRBV2 to TRBJ2-2; no clear D. Germline loops: CDR1 SNHLY, CDR2 FYNNEI. The CDR3 covers 15 residues. Trimming pared 6 bases from V and 0 bases from J, leaving 11 bases between. The CDR3 nucleotides read TGTGCCAGCAGGGGCACAGAGACGAACACCGGGGAGCTGTTTTTT. This sequence encodes CASRGTETNTGELFF.

This clonotype was seen at least ten times. CDR3 sequence: CASSLIAGVDTQYF. The DNA of the CDR3 is TGCGCCAGCAGCTTAATTGCGGGAGTTGATACGCAGTATTTT. This chain uses TRBV5-1 with TRBJ2-3; 7 nucleotides line up with TRBD2. V trimming: 2 bases; J trimming: 6 bases; junction bases outside the gene matches: 6. This CDR3 contains 14 residues. Germline values: CDR1 SGHRS, CDR2 YFSETQ. The full variable domain, with the rest looked up from reference TRBV5-1 and TRBJ2-3, is KAGVTQTPRYLIKTRGQQVTLSCSPISGHRSVSWYQQTPGQGLQFLFEYFSETQRNKGNFPGRFSGRQFSNSRSEMNVSTLELGDSALYLCASSLIAGVDTQYFGPGTRLTVL.

At least ten counts were recorded for this clonotype. The chain is built from TRBV5-1 and TRBJ2-5; D is undetermined. The CDR3 is made up of 13 amino acids. Per germline, CDR1 SGHRS and CDR2 YFSETQ. V was shortened by 2 bases and J by 4 bases, with 9 bases between the two germline ends. This CDR3 is CASSFKVSETQYF. CDR3 DNA sequence: TGCGCCAGCAGCTTTAAGGTTTCAGAGACCCAGTACTTC. The full variable domain, its missing parts supplied by reference TRBV5-1 and TRBJ2-5, is KAGVTQTPRYLIKTRGQQVTLSCSPISGHRSVSWYQQTPGQGLQFLFEYFSETQRNKGNFPGRFSGRQFSNSRSEMNVSTLELGDSALYLCASSFKVSETQYFGPGTRLLVL.

This clonotype showed up many times. V usage is TRBV15 and J usage is TRBJ2-6; D unclear. The CDR3 is made up of 14 amino acids. Germline CDR1 reads LNHNV; CDR2 reads YYDKDF (reference sequence). Between the trimmed V and J ends, which lost 0 bases and 4 bases, there was a span of 4 bases. CDR3 sequence reads: CATSRDGGANVLTF. CDR3 DNA sequence: TGTGCCACCAGCAGAGATGGCGGGGCCAACGTCCTGACTTTC.

This clonotype was seen repeatedly, ten times or more. The chain recombines TRBV12-3 or TRBV12-4 with TRBJ2-7, with TRBD1 identical over 8 bases. The trim removed 4 bases at V and 6 bases at J, leaving 11 bases unmatched. The CDR3 is made up of 15 amino acids. CDR3 nucleotide sequence: TGTGCCAGCAGTTCCCCAACGGACAGGGTTCGCGAGCAGTACTTC. Its protein is CASSSPTDRVREQYF.

This clonotype came up many times. The rearrangement joins TRBV7-9 to TRBJ1-2; possibly TRBD1 for D (5 bases). CDR3 length equals 15 residues. Germline CDR1 reads SEHNR; CDR2 reads FQNEAQ (reference sequence). Trimming removed 5 bases from V and 0 bases from J, with 13 bases in between. The CDR3: CASSEGHLSNYGYTF. The CDR3 coding sequence is TGTGCCAGCAGCGAAGGACACCTTTCTAACTATGGCTACACCTTC. Variable domain in full (rest from reference TRBV7-9 and TRBJ1-2): DTGVSQNPRHKITKRGQNVTFRCDPISEHNRLYWYRQTLGQGPEFLTYFQNEAQLEKSRLLSDRFSAERPKGSFSTLEIQRTEQGDSAMYLCASSEGHLSNYGYTFGSGTRLTVV.

In this sample, this clonotype turned up many times. The chain links TRBV14 to TRBJ2-7; 7 bases are a match to TRBD2. This CDR3 comprises 15 residues. Germline V lookup: CDR1 SGHDN, CDR2 FVKESK. V lost 4 bases and J lost 1; bases outside the gene matches: 7. CDR3 nucleotides: TGTGCCAGCAGCCCCCGACTAGCCCTTTCCTACGAGCAGTACTTC. Translating it yields CASSPRLALSYEQYF. The entire variable domain, with the rest obtained from reference TRBV14 and TRBJ2-7, is as follows: EAGVTQFPSHSVIEKGQTVTLRCDPISGHDNLYWYRRVMGKEIKFLLHFVKESKQDESGMPNNRFLAERTGGTYSTLKVQPAELEDSGVYFCASSPRLALSYEQYFGPGTRLTVT.

This clonotype was seen repeatedly, ten times or more. Written as DNA, the CDR3 is TGTGCCAGCAGCCAGGCTAGCCTGGGGGAAAATGAGCAGTTCTTC. As protein: CASSQASLGENEQFF. The chain employs TRBV4-2 and TRBJ2-1; D could derive from TRBD1 or TRBD2 (5 bases each). Trimming shortened V by 3 bases and J by 7 bases, and 16 bases separated the two germline ends. Germline CDR1 reads LGHNA; CDR2 reads YNFKEQ. The CDR3 length is 15 residues.

This clonotype was counted many times. The CDR3 DNA is TGTGCCTGGAGTGTAGGGGGTTCAAGTGCAGATACGCAGTATTTT. Protein: CAWSVGGSSADTQYF. V usage is TRBV30 and J usage is TRBJ2-3; perhaps TRBD1 as D (6 bases). V was clipped by 0 bases and J by 4 bases, with 14 bases between them. The CDR3 has 15 amino acids. Per germline, CDR1 GTSNPN and CDR2 SVGIG (reference sequence).

This clonotype was recorded at least ten times. The chain carries TRBV11-2 and TRBJ2-7; 9 bases are shared with TRBD1. The V segment lost 4 bases and the J segment 2 bases; nucleotides outside the gene matches: 9. Germline assignment: CDR1 SGHAT and CDR2 FQNNGV. The CDR3 extends over 16 amino acids. CDR3 in DNA: TGTGCCAGCAGCTCATCGACGGGGACAGGGACCTACGAGCAGTACTTC. It yields the protein CASSSSTGTGTYEQYF.

This clonotype appeared many times. A read error is possible here, since a much larger clone lies one base away. The rearrangement links TRBV5-5 to TRBJ2-3, with 7 nucleotides matching TRBD2. V was pared by 0 bases and J by 2 bases, with 6 bases of the junction left unmatched. This CDR3 contains 16 residues. Germline assignment: CDR1 SGHKS and CDR2 YYEKEE (reference sequence). The CDR3 is CASSLGIGGTTDTQYF. The CDR3 nucleotides read TGTGCCAGCAGCTTGGGTATCGGGGGGACCACAGATACGCAGTATTTT.

This clonotype showed up many times. The V and J genes are TRBV15 and TRBJ1-5; D is unresolved. Trimming took 1 base from V and 2 from J, leaving 6 bases between them. CDR3 length: 14 amino acids. Germline V gene data show CDR1 as LNHNV and CDR2 as YYDKDF (reference sequence). The CDR3: CATSRVGRNQPQHF. For the CDR3, the DNA is TGTGCCACCAGCAGAGTTGGCCGCAATCAGCCCCAGCATTTT. The full variable domain, in which reference TRBV15 and TRBJ1-5 provide the parts outside the CDR3, is DAMVIQNPRYQVTQFGKPVTLSCSQTLNHNVMYWYQQKSSQAPKLLFHYYDKDFNNEADTPDNFQSRRPNTSFCFLDIRSPGLGDTAMYLCATSRVGRNQPQHFGDGTRLSIL.

This clonotype was seen repeatedly, ten times or more. The chain couples TRBV28 to TRBJ2-3, with D possibly matching TRBD2 (5 bases). The germline gives CDR1 MDHEN, CDR2 SYDVKM. CDR3 length: 11 amino acids. With 11 bases removed from V and 6 bases from J, the gap between germline ends came to 12 bases. CDR3 nucleotides: TGTGCCGGATCCACTAGGGATACGCAGTATTTT. Translating it yields CAGSTRDTQYF.

There are many counts of this clonotype. The chain combines TRBV5-5 with TRBJ2-6; weak D call: TRBD1 (6 bases). Per the germline V gene, CDR1 is SGHKS and CDR2 is YYEKEE (reference sequence). The CDR3 covers 17 residues. V lost 4 bases to trimming and J lost 1 base, with 15 bases between them. The CDR3 spells CASSDIQGFSGANVLTF. The CDR3 DNA is TGTGCCAGCAGCGATATACAGGGCTTTTCTGGGGCCAACGTCCTGACTTTC.

The sample holds many counts of this clonotype. This rearrangement joins TRBV4-1 to TRBJ2-2; D not certain. The CDR3 is 16 residues long. Germline-derived CDR1 and CDR2 are MGHRA and YSYEKL. Trimming took 11 bases from V and 2 from J, leaving 21 bases between them. CDR3 nucleotides: TGCGCCTCTCGCCCCGGCGGAGCACTCAACACCGGGGAGCTGTTTTTT. This encodes CASRPGGALNTGELFF.

The chain recombines TRBV18 with TRBJ1-3; D remains unclear. V gave up 1 base and J gave up 0 bases, with 16 bases separating them. Per germline, CDR1 KGHSH and CDR2 LQKENI. The CDR3 is 18 amino acids. CDR3 coding DNA: TGTGCCAGCTCACCACTAAGGGCCCCGGGCCTCTCTGGAAACACCATATATTTT. It yields the protein CASSPLRAPGLSGNTIYF.

Of note for this clonotype: Possible read error: a much larger clone is one base away. This chain connects TRBV7-9 to TRBJ2-7; D is perhaps TRBD1 (5 bases). Germline V gives CDR1 SEHNR, CDR2 FQNEAQ (reference sequence). CDR3 length: 14 residues. V lost 3 bases and J 5 bases, leaving 14 bases between the germline ends. The chain's CDR3 is CASSFGAQAHEQYF. Written as DNA, the CDR3 is TGTGCCAGCAGCTTTGGGGCCCAAGCCCACGAGCAGTACTTC. Full variable domain (rest looked up from reference TRBV7-9 and TRBJ2-7): DTGVSQNPRHKITKRGQNVTFRCDPISEHNRLYWYRQTLGQGPEFLTYFQNEAQLEKSRLLSDRFSAERPKGSFSTLEIQRTEQGDSAMYLCASSFGAQAHEQYFGPGTRLTVT.